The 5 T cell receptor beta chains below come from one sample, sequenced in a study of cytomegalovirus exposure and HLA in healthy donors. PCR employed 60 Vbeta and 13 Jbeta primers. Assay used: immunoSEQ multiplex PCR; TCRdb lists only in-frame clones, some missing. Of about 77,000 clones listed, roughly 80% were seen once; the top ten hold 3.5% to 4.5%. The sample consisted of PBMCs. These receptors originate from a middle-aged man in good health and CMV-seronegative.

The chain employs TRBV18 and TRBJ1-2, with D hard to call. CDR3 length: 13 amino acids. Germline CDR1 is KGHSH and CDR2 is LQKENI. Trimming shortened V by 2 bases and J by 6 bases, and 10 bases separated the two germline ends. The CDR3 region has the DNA TGTGCCAGCTCACCATTGGCGGCCAATGGCTACACCTTC. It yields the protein CASSPLAANGYTF.

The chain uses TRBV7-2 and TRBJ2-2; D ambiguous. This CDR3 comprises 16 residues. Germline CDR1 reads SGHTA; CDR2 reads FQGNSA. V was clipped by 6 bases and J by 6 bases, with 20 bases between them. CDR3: CASRPGPGGMAGELFF. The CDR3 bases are TGTGCCAGCAGGCCCGGCCCAGGTGGTATGGCCGGGGAGCTGTTTTTT.

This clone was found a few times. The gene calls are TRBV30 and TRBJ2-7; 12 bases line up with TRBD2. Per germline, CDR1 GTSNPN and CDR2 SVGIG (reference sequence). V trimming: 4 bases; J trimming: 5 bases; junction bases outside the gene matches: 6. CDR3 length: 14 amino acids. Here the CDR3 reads CAWTLLAGGDEQYF. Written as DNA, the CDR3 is TGTGCCTGGACCTTACTAGCGGGAGGAGACGAGCAGTACTTC.

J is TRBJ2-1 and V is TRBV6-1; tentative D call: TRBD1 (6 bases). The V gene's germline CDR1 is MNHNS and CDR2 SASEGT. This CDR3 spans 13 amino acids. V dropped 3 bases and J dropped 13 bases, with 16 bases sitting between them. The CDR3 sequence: CASSDPGGLRQFF. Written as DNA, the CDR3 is TGTGCCAGCAGTGATCCTGGGGGCTTACGTCAGTTCTTC.

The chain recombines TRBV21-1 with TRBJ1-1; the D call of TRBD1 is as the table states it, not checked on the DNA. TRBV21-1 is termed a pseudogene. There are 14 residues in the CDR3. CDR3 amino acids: CASSKDRAGTEAFF. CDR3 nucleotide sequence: TGTGCCAGCAGCAAGGACAGGGCGGGAACTGAAGCTTTCTTT.